Listed below are T cell receptor beta chains from one sample, sequenced in a study of control samples from healthy donors and cancer patients. Measured with immunoSEQ multiplex PCR; TCRdb has only the in-frame clones, and not every one. The table shows around 100,000 clones, with around 88% occurring only once. The sequencing input was blood. Receptors were obtained from a man aged 30 to 45 in good health. Each CDR3 is given with its conserved first and last residue.

J gene,V gene,CDR3 protein
TRBJ2-3,TRBV9,CASSALAGGPSTDTQYF
TRBJ1-5,TRBV19,CASSPHRVANQPQHF
TRBJ2-1,TRBV7-8,CASSLERGSSYNEQFF
TRBJ1-2,TRBV4-1,CASSQERTGGGYTF
TRBJ1-3,TRBV5-5,CASSLVPGNTIYF
TRBJ2-5,TRBV12-3/TRBV12-4,CASSLPRETQYF
TRBJ1-5,TRBV6-5,CASSPRGGLNQPQHF
TRBJ2-3,TRBV9,CASSLRGGWGDTQYF
TRBJ1-3,TRBV7-8,CASSFQGNTIYF
TRBJ2-7,TRBV12-3/TRBV12-4,CASSHGSFYEQYF
TRBJ1-2,TRBV6-4,CASSPLDGSSNYGYTF
TRBJ1-1,TRBV27,CASSFWAPGRGNTEAFF
TRBJ2-2,TRBV12-3/TRBV12-4,CAFGGRTGELFF
TRBJ1-6,TRBV7-2,CASSLFQGFGNSPLHF
TRBJ1-6,TRBV10-3,CAISEGRINSPLHF
TRBJ1-5,TRBV7-2,CASSSAAGQRNQPQHF
TRBJ1-2,TRBV6-2/TRBV6-3,CASSWTLELDGYTF
TRBJ2-7,TRBV6-2/TRBV6-3,CASSRTGDMSEQYF
TRBJ1-2,TRBV28,CASSLWDWGPYGYTF
TRBJ2-6,TRBV5-5,CASSLAGTASGANVLTF